The rows below give T cell receptor beta chains drawn from one sample of a study of T-cell reconstitution after alpha-beta-depleted transplantation in children. TCRdb called the PCR reads again in MiXCR, with one record for every CDR3 protein. Of about 600,000 distinct CDR3 sequences listed, approximately 13% are singletons. The sequences come from PBMCs, mostly from graft donor cells, collected 360 days after TCRalphabeta/CD19-depleted stem cell transplant. The receptors stem from a male patient younger than 18 who had a stem cell transplant for acute myeloid leukemia, so the T cells may come from the graft donor. Both conserved end residues are part of each CDR3. Each record gives: J gene, clone size, CDR3 length, D gene, V gene, CDR3 DNA, CDR3 protein. The D gene is left open where the match is weak. The size entry is marked missing in some rows and otherwise reads once, few, many or a size class.

J: TRBJ2-6; size: many; length: 13; D: .; V: TRBV12-3/TRBV12-4; DNA: TGTGCCAGCAGGGACTCTGGGGCCAACGTCCTGACTTTC; CDR3: CASRDSGANVLTF
J: TRBJ1-2; size: .; length: 14; D: .; V: TRBV20-1; DNA: TGCAGTGCTAGAGCCGGGGACGCCTACTATGGCTACACCTTC; CDR3: CSARAGDAYYGYTF
J: TRBJ2-3; size: .; length: 16; D: TRBD2; V: TRBV6-2/TRBV6-3; DNA: TGTGCCAGCAGCCTCAGCGGGAGGGCCCTCTGGAGCACGCAGTATTTT; CDR3: CASSLSGRALWSTQYF
J: TRBJ2-5; size: many; length: 14; D: .; V: TRBV20-1; DNA: TGCAGTGCTAGCCGGGCGGGCGTGCAAGAGACCCAGTACTTC; CDR3: CSASRAGVQETQYF
J: TRBJ2-1; size: few; length: 14; D: .; V: TRBV19; DNA: TGTGCCAGTAGTGAACAGGGAGGAAGCAATGAGCAGTTCTTC; CDR3: CASSEQGGSNEQFF
J: TRBJ1-1; size: few; length: 12; D: .; V: TRBV18; DNA: TGTGCCAGCTCACCAACTCACGGGGAAGCTTTCTTT; CDR3: CASSPTHGEAFF
J: TRBJ1-1; size: .; length: 14; D: .; V: TRBV9; DNA: TGTGCCAGCAGCCCACGACACAGAGACACTGAAGCTTTCTTT; CDR3: CASSPRHRDTEAFF
J: TRBJ2-7; size: .; length: 14; D: .; V: TRBV29-1; DNA: TGCAGCGTCCCCCATCCGGGGAGTACCTACGAGCAGTACTTC; CDR3: CSVPHPGSTYEQYF
J: TRBJ2-3; size: .; length: 10; D: .; V: TRBV21-1; DNA: TGTGCCAGCATCACAGATACGCAGTATTTT; CDR3: CASITDTQYF
J: TRBJ2-7; size: few; length: 15; D: TRBD2; V: TRBV27; DNA: TGTGCCAGCAGTCCCCGGGGACTAGTCTTCTACGAGCAGTACTTC; CDR3: CASSPRGLVFYEQYF
J: TRBJ2-7; size: few; length: 15; D: TRBD2; V: TRBV5-1; DNA: TGCGCCAATTCGCCAGGACTAGCGATCTCCTACGAGCAGTACTTC; CDR3: CANSPGLAISYEQYF
J: TRBJ1-5; size: .; length: 15; D: .; V: TRBV4-3; DNA: TGCGCCAGCAGCCAAGAGAGGGTTAGCAATCAGCCCCAGCATTTT; CDR3: CASSQERVSNQPQHF
J: TRBJ2-2; size: few; length: 18; D: TRBD2; V: TRBV6-2/TRBV6-3; DNA: TGTGCCAGCAGCCGCCTCGGACTAGCGGGAGCGAACACCGGGGAGCTGTTTTTT; CDR3: CASSRLGLAGANTGELFF
J: TRBJ2-1; size: .; length: 12; D: .; V: TRBV3-1; DNA: TGTGCCAGCAGTCATCTATGGGGTGAGCAGTTCTTC; CDR3: CASSHLWGEQFF
J: TRBJ2-3; size: .; length: 14; D: .; V: TRBV7-2; DNA: TGTGCCAGCAGCTTACAGCTCGGCACAGATACGCAGTATTTT; CDR3: CASSLQLGTDTQYF
J: TRBJ2-1; size: many; length: 19; D: TRBD2; V: TRBV28; DNA: TGTGCCAGCAGTTTCCCGCCGGGACTAGCGGGAATCATACCCGATGAGCAGTTCTTC; CDR3: CASSFPPGLAGIIPDEQFF
J: TRBJ2-1; size: .; length: 13; D: .; V: TRBV5-1; DNA: TGCGCCAGCAGCTATCACATGGGCAATGAGCAGTTCTTC; CDR3: CASSYHMGNEQFF
J: TRBJ2-3; size: .; length: 17; D: TRBD2; V: TRBV2; DNA: TGTGCCAGCAGTGAAGCGCCTCTAGCGGGAGAGACAGATACGCAGTATTTT; CDR3: CASSEAPLAGETDTQYF
J: TRBJ2-7; size: .; length: 16; D: .; V: TRBV20-1; DNA: TGCAGTGCTAGAGGGGTGGGGGGAGCCCCCCGGGGCGAGCAGTACTTC; CDR3: CSARGVGGAPRGEQYF
J: TRBJ1-4; size: few; length: 13; D: TRBD1; V: TRBV12-3/TRBV12-4; DNA: TGTGCCAGCAGTTTCAGGGGGAGAGAAAAACTGTTTTTT; CDR3: CASSFRGREKLFF
J: TRBJ2-1; size: many; length: 14; D: .; V: TRBV7-2; DNA: TGTGCCAGCAGCTTAGACCTAGTGCGCAACGAGCAGTTCTTC; CDR3: CASSLDLVRNEQFF
J: TRBJ2-1; size: few; length: 17; D: TRBD2; V: TRBV27; DNA: TGTGCCAGCCGAGGGTGGACGGGACTAGCGGGGATCAATGAGCAGTTCTTC; CDR3: CASRGWTGLAGINEQFF
J: TRBJ2-3; size: .; length: 12; D: .; V: TRBV28; DNA: TGTGCCGCCGCGACCGGCACAGATACGCAGTATTTT; CDR3: CAAATGTDTQYF
J: TRBJ1-2; size: .; length: 16; D: .; V: TRBV12-3/TRBV12-4; DNA: TGTGCCAGCAGCCTAACGAACGCAGGGTGGTATCATGGCTACACCTTC; CDR3: CASSLTNAGWYHGYTF
J: TRBJ2-1; size: .; length: 15; D: .; V: TRBV19; DNA: TGTGCCAGTAGTATAAGTGGGACGCCCTACAATGAGCAGTTCTTC; CDR3: CASSISGTPYNEQFF
J: TRBJ2-5; size: .; length: 17; D: TRBD2; V: TRBV2; DNA: TGTGCCAGCAGTGCAACACCACTAGCGGGGATCCAAGAGACCCAGTACTTC; CDR3: CASSATPLAGIQETQYF
J: TRBJ1-5; size: few; length: 14; D: TRBD1; V: TRBV12-3/TRBV12-4; DNA: TGTGCCAGCAGTCAACAGGGGTTAGGCCAGCCCCAGCATTTT; CDR3: CASSQQGLGQPQHF
J: TRBJ2-1; size: many; length: 17; D: TRBD1; V: TRBV24-1; DNA: TGTGCCACCAGTGATCAGGGGGCTTTTAGCTCCTACAATGAGCAGTTCTTC; CDR3: CATSDQGAFSSYNEQFF
J: TRBJ2-3; size: few; length: 11; D: .; V: TRBV7-6; DNA: TGTGCCACTAGGTGGGGAGATACGCAGTATTTT; CDR3: CATRWGDTQYF
J: TRBJ2-2; size: few; length: 18; D: .; V: TRBV3-1; DNA: TGTGCCAGCAGCCAAGATGAGATTCGGGGGCCTAACACCGGGGAGCTGTTTTTT; CDR3: CASSQDEIRGPNTGELFF
J: TRBJ2-5; size: few; length: 15; D: .; V: TRBV12-3/TRBV12-4; DNA: TGTGCCAGCAGTTTAAGGGAGGCGGACCAAGAGACCCAGTACTTC; CDR3: CASSLREADQETQYF
J: TRBJ2-1; size: .; length: 15; D: .; V: TRBV20-1; DNA: TGCAGTGTCGCCCCGGGCCGGAGCTCCTACAATGAGCAGTTCTTC; CDR3: CSVAPGRSSYNEQFF
J: TRBJ2-7; size: many; length: 15; D: .; V: TRBV25-1; DNA: TGTGCCAGCAGTGGGGAATCCAGGGTGTATGGGGAGCAGTACTTC; CDR3: CASSGESRVYGEQYF
J: TRBJ2-5; size: .; length: 12; D: .; V: TRBV28; DNA: TGTGCCAGCAGTGGGACGGCAGAGACCCAGTACTTC; CDR3: CASSGTAETQYF
J: TRBJ2-7; size: few; length: 13; D: TRBD2; V: TRBV3-1; DNA: TGTGCCAGCAGCCAAGGGGCGGGAGTCAATTGTTACTTC; CDR3: CASSQGAGVNCYF
J: TRBJ2-3; size: .; length: 17; D: TRBD2; V: TRBV7-2; DNA: TGTGCCAGCTACCAAGTCGCGGGAGGGCCGAGCACAGATACGCAGTATTTT; CDR3: CASYQVAGGPSTDTQYF
J: TRBJ2-1; size: .; length: 18; D: TRBD2; V: TRBV15; DNA: TGTGCCACCAGCAGAGATCGGCGACTAGCGGGCCCCTACAATGAGCAGTTCTTC; CDR3: CATSRDRRLAGPYNEQFF
J: TRBJ2-3; size: .; length: 17; D: TRBD2; V: TRBV7-2; DNA: TGTGCCAGCAGCTTAGTCACCGGACTAGCGCTACTAGTTACGCAGTATTTT; CDR3: CASSLVTGLALLVTQYF
J: TRBJ2-5; size: .; length: 13; D: TRBD2; V: TRBV29-1; DNA: TGCAGCGTGGGAGCGGGGAACCAAGAGACCCAGTACTTC; CDR3: CSVGAGNQETQYF
J: TRBJ2-7; size: many; length: 12; D: TRBD2; V: TRBV2; DNA: TGTGCCAGCAACCAAGCGGGAGCCGAGCAGTACTTC; CDR3: CASNQAGAEQYF
J: TRBJ2-1; size: few; length: 13; D: .; V: TRBV9; DNA: TGTGCCAGCAGCGTAGATAGGCACAATGAGCAGTTCTTC; CDR3: CASSVDRHNEQFF
J: TRBJ2-7; size: .; length: 12; D: .; V: TRBV29-1; DNA: TGCACCGCCCGGGGCAGCTCCTACGAGCAGTACTTC; CDR3: CTARGSSYEQYF
J: TRBJ2-7; size: .; length: 14; D: .; V: TRBV5-1; DNA: TGCGCCAGCAGCTCACAGGGCCCCCCCTACGAGCAGTACTTC; CDR3: CASSSQGPPYEQYF
J: TRBJ1-5; size: .; length: 15; D: .; V: TRBV5-6; DNA: TGTGCCAGCAGCCGAAGGTACTTGACCGAGCAGCCCCAGCATTTT; CDR3: CASSRRYLTEQPQHF
J: TRBJ2-3; size: many; length: 13; D: TRBD2; V: TRBV20-1; DNA: TGCAGTGCTAGACTAGCGGGCACAGATACGCAGTATTTT; CDR3: CSARLAGTDTQYF
J: TRBJ2-7; size: few; length: 12; D: .; V: TRBV7-8; DNA: TGTGCCAGCAGCTTAGAGACGAACGAGCAGTACTTC; CDR3: CASSLETNEQYF
J: TRBJ2-5; size: .; length: 14; D: .; V: TRBV20-1; DNA: TGCAGTGCTAGAGTAGTCCTCCTACAAGAGACCCAGTACTTC; CDR3: CSARVVLLQETQYF
J: TRBJ2-2; size: few; length: 18; D: TRBD2; V: TRBV15; DNA: TGTGCCACCAGCAGAGTGGTTGGGACTAGCGGGTACACCGGGGAGCTGTTTTTT; CDR3: CATSRVVGTSGYTGELFF
J: TRBJ2-1; size: few; length: 15; D: TRBD2; V: TRBV6-5; DNA: TGTGCCAGCAGTTGGACTAGCGGGAGGCGCAGTGAGCAGTTCTTC; CDR3: CASSWTSGRRSEQFF
J: TRBJ2-6; size: many; length: 17; D: .; V: TRBV12-3/TRBV12-4; DNA: TGTGCCAGCAGTTTCGTCCTGGATGACTCTGGGGCCAACGTCCTGACTTTC; CDR3: CASSFVLDDSGANVLTF
J: TRBJ2-7; size: few; length: 15; D: .; V: TRBV4-2; DNA: TGTGCCAGCAGCCCCTCGAAGACCCTCACCTACGAGCAGTACTTC; CDR3: CASSPSKTLTYEQYF
J: TRBJ2-3; size: many; length: 15; D: .; V: TRBV20-1; DNA: TGCAGTGCTAGAGGGGGGATAGTGGGTGCAGATACGCAGTATTTT; CDR3: CSARGGIVGADTQYF
J: TRBJ2-7; size: few; length: 15; D: .; V: TRBV4-2; DNA: TGTGCCAGCAGCCAAGTTAATAGCCTCGCCTACGAGCAGTACTTC; CDR3: CASSQVNSLAYEQYF